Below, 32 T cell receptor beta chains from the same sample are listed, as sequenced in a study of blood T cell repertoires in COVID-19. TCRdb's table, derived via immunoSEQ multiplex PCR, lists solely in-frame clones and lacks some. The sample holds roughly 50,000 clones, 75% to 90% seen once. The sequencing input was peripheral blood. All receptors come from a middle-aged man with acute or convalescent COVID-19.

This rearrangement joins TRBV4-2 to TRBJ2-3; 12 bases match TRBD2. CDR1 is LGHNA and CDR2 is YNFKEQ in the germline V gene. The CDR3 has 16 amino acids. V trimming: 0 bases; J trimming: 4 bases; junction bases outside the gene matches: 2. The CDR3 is CASSQDASGGADTQYF. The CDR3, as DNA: TGTGCCAGCAGCCAAGATGCTAGCGGGGGGGCAGATACGCAGTATTTT.

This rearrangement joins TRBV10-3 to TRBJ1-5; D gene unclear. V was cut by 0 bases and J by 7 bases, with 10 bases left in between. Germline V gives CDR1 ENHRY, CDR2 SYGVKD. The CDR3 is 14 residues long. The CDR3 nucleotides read TGTGCCATCAGTGAGTCTAGAGGAGAACAGCCCCAGCATTTT. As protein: CAISESRGEQPQHF.

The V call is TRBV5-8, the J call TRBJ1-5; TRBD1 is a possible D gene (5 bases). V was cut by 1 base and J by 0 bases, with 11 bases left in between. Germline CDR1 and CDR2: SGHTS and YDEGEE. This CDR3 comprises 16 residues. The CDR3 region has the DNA TGTGCCAGCAGCTTGAGGACACTCTATAGCAATCAGCCCCAGCATTTT. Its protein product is CASSLRTLYSNQPQHF.

The CDR3 DNA sequence: TGCGCCAGCAGCTCGGCGAGCGGATTCTCCTACGAGCAGTACTTC. Its translation: CASSSASGFSYEQYF. This chain connects TRBV5-1 to TRBJ2-7; D possibly corresponds to TRBD2 (5 bases). The CDR3 contains 15 residues. In germline, CDR1 is SGHRS, CDR2 YFSETQ. V lost 3 bases to trimming and J lost 0 bases, with 13 bases between them.

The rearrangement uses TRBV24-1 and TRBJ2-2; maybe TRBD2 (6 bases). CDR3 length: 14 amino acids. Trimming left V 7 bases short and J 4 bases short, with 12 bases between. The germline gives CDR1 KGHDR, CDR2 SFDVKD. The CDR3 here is CATREGTITGELFF. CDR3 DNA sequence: TGTGCCACCAGGGAGGGTACTATCACCGGGGAGCTGTTTTTT.

The CDR3 nucleotides read TGTGCCAGCAGTCCCATAGCGCAAGAGACCCAGTACTTC. It translates to CASSPIAQETQYF. The V and J genes are TRBV6-2 or TRBV6-3 and TRBJ2-5, with D perhaps matching TRBD2 (5 bases). The V end was cut by 5 bases, the J end by 2 bases, with 9 bases between. CDR3 length: 13 residues. The germline V gene has CDR1 MNHEY and CDR2 SVGEGT.

CDR3 loop: CASSVSGAPHNEQFF. The CDR3 DNA is TGTGCCAGCAGTGTGAGCGGGGCGCCTCACAATGAGCAGTTCTTC. The chain recombines TRBV6-4 with TRBJ2-1, with 7 bases identical to TRBD2. The CDR3 sequence is 15 residues long. Germline CDR1 reads MRHNA; CDR2 reads SNTAGT. After removal of 4 bases from V and 5 bases from J, the junction contained 8 bases not matched to a gene.

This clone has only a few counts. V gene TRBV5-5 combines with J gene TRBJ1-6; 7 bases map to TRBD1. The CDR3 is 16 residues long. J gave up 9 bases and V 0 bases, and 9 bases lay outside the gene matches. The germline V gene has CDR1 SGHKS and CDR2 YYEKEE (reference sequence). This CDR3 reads CASSLVAQGPISPLHF. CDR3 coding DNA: TGTGCCAGCAGCTTGGTCGCACAGGGGCCCATTTCACCCCTCCACTTT.

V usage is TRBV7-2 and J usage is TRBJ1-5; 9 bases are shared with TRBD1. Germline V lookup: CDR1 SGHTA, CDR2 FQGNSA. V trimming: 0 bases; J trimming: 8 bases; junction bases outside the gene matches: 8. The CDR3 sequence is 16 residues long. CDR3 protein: CASSLAPLDRGKPQHF. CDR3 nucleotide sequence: TGTGCCAGCAGCTTAGCCCCCCTGGACAGGGGTAAGCCCCAGCATTTT.

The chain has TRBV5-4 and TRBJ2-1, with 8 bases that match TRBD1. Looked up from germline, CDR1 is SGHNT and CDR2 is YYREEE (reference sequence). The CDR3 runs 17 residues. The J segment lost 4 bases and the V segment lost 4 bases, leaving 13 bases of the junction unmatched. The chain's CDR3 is CASSPVLGQGAYNEQFF. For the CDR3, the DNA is TGTGCCAGCAGCCCGGTGCTTGGCCAGGGGGCTTACAATGAGCAGTTCTTC.

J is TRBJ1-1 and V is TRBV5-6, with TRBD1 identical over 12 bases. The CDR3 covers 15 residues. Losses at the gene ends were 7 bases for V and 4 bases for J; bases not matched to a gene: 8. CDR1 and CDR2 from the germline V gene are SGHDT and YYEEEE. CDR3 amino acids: CASCKGTGGCTEAFF. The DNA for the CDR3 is TGTGCCAGCTGCAAGGGGACAGGGGGCTGCACTGAAGCTTTCTTT.

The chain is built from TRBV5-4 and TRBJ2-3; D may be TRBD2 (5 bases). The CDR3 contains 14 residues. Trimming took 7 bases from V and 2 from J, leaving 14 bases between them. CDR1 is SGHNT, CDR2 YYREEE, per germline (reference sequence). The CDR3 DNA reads TGTGCCAGCCTGGACTCGATTAACACAGATACGCAGTATTTT. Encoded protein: CASLDSINTDTQYF. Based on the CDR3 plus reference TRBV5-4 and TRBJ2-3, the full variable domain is ETGVTQSPTHLIKTRGQQVTLRCSSQSGHNTVSWYQQALGQGPQFIFQYYREEENGRGNFPPRFSGLQFPNYSSELNVNALELDDSALYLCASLDSINTDTQYFGPGTRLTVL.

CDR3 region: CASSGTRQETQYF. CDR3 DNA sequence: TGTGCCAGCAGCGGTACTAGGCAAGAGACCCAGTACTTC. This sequence joins TRBV3-1 (or the pseudogene TRBV3-2) and TRBJ2-5; D might be TRBD2 (5 bases). The CDR3 totals 13 residues. The V gene lost 5 bases and the J gene lost 2 bases, with 9 bases spanning the gap. Germline lookup yields CDR1 LGHDT and CDR2 YNNKEL (reference sequence).

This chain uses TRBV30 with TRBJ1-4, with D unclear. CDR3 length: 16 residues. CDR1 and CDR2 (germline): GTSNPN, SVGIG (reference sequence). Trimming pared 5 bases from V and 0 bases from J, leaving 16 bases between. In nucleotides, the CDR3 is TGTGCCTGGGGAGCTCCTTTCCAGGCAACTAATGAAAAACTGTTTTTT. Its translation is CAWGAPFQATNEKLFF.

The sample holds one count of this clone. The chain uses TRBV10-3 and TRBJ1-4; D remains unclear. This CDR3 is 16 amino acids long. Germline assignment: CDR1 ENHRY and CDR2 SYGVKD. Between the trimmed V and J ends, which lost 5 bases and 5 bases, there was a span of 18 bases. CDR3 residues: CAISTGPYSNNEKLFF. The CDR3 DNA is TGTGCCATCAGTACTGGGCCTTACTCGAACAATGAAAAACTGTTTTTT.

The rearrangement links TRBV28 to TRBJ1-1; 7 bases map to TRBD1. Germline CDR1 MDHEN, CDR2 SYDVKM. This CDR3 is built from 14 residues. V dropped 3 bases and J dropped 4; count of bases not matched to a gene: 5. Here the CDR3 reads CASSLPQGGTEAFF. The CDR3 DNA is TGTGCCAGCAGTTTGCCCCAGGGGGGCACTGAAGCTTTCTTT.

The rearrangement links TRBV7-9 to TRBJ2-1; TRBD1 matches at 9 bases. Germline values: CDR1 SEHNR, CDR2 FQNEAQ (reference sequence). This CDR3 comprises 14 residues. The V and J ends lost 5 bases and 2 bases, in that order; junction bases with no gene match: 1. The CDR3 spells CASSRQGAYNEQFF. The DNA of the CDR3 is TGTGCCAGCAGCCGACAGGGGGCCTACAATGAGCAGTTCTTC. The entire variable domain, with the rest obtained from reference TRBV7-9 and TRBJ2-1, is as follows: DTGVSQNPRHKITKRGQNVTFRCDPISEHNRLYWYRQTLGQGPEFLTYFQNEAQLEKSRLLSDRFSAERPKGSFSTLEIQRTEQGDSAMYLCASSRQGAYNEQFFGPGTRLTVL.

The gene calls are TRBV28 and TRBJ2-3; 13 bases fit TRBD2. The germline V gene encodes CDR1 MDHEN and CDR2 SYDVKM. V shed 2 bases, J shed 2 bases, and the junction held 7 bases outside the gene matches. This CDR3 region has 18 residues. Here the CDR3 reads CASSLGTSGAPSTDTQYF. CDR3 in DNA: TGTGCCAGCAGTTTAGGGACTAGCGGGGCCCCTTCCACAGATACGCAGTATTTT.

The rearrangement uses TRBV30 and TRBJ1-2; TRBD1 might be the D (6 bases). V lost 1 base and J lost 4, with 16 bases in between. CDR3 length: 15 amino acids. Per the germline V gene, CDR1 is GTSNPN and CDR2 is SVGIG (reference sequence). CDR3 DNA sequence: TGTGCCTGGAGTGAGGGTCCATCCAGGGGCTATGGCTACACCTTC. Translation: CAWSEGPSRGYGYTF.

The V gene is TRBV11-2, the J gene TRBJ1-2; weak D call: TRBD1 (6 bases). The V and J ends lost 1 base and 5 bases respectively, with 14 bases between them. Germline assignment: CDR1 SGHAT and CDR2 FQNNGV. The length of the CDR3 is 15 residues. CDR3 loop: CASSLVLGGGYGYTF. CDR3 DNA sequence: TGTGCCAGCAGCTTAGTATTAGGGGGAGGGTATGGCTACACCTTC.

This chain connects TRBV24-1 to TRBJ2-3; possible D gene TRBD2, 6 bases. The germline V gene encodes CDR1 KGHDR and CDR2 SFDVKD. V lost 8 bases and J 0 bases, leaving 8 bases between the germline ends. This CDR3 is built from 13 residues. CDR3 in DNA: TGTGCCACCATGGGGGGTAGCACAGATACGCAGTATTTT. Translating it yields CATMGGSTDTQYF.

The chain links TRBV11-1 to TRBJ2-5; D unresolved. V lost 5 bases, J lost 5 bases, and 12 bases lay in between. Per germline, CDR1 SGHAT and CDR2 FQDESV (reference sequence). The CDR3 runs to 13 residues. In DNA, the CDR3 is TGTGCCAGCAGCAGAGACACGATGGAGACCCAGTACTTC. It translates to CASSRDTMETQYF.

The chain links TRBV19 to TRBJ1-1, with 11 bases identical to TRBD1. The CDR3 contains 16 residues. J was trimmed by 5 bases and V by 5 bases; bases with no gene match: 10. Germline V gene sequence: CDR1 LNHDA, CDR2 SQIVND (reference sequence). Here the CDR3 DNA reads TGTGCCAGTAGTCCCGGGACAGGGGGACGTGAGACTGAAGCTTTCTTT. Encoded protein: CASSPGTGGRETEAFF.

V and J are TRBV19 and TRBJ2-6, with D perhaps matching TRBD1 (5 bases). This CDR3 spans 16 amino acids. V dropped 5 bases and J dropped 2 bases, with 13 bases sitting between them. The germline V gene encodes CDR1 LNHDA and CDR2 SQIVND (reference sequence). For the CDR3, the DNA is TGTGCCAGTAGTCTCACAGGTTTCGCTGGGGCCAACGTCCTGACTTTC. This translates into CASSLTGFAGANVLTF.

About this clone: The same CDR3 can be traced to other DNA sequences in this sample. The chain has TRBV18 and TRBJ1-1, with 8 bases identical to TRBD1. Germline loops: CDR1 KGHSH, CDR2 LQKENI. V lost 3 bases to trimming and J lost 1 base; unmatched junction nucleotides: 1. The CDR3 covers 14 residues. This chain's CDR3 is CASSPGQENTEAFF. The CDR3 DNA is TGTGCCAGCTCACCGGGACAGGAGAACACTGAAGCTTTCTTT.

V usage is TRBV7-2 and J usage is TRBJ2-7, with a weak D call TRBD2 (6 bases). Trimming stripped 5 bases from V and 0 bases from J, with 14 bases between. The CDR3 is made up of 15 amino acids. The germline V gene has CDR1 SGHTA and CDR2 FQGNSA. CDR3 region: CASSSRGGSSYEQYF. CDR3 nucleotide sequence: TGTGCCAGCAGCAGCCGTGGGGGGAGCTCCTACGAGCAGTACTTC.

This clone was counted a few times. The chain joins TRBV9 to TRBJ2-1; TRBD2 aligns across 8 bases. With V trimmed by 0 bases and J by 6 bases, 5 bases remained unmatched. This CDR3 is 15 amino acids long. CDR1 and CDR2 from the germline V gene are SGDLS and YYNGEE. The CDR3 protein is CASSVDEGLGNEQFF. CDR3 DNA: TGTGCCAGCAGCGTAGATGAGGGACTAGGCAATGAGCAGTTCTTC.

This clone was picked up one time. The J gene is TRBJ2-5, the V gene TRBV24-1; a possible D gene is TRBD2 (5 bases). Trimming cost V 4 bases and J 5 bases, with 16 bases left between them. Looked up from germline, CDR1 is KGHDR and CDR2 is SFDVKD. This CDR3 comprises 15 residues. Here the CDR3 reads CATSEPEGSQETQYF. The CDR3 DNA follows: TGTGCCACCAGTGAACCTGAGGGTTCGCAGGAGACCCAGTACTTC.

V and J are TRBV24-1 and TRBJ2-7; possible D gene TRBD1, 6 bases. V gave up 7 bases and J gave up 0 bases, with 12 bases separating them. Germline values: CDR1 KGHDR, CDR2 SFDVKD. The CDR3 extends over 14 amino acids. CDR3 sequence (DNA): TGTGCCACCAGCCCCGGGACACCCTCCTACGAGCAGTACTTC. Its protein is CATSPGTPSYEQYF.

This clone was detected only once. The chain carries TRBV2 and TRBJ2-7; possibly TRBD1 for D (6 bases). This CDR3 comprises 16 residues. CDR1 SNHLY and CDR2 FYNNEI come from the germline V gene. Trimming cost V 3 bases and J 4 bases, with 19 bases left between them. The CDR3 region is CASSDPWQGSFYEQYF. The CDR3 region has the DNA TGTGCCAGCAGTGACCCGTGGCAGGGGAGTTTTTACGAGCAGTACTTC.

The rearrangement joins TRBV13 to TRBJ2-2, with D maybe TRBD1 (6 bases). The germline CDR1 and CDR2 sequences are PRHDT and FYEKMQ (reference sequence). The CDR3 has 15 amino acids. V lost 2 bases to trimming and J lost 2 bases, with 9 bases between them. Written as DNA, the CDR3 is TGTGCCAGCAGCTTATACAGGGAAAACACCGGGGAGCTGTTTTTT. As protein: CASSLYRENTGELFF.

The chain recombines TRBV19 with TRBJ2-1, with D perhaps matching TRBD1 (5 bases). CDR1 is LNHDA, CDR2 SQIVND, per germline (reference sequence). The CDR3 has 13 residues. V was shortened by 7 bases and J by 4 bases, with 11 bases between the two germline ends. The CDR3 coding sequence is TGTGCCAGTAAGCAGGGTGGGTACAATGAGCAGTTCTTC. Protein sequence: CASKQGGYNEQFF.